Shown below are 3 T cell receptor beta chains from a single sample sequenced in a study of molecular identifiers for immune sequencing clone quantification. TCRdb reprocessed the PCR reads with MiXCR, giving one entry per CDR3 protein. Here the sample spans some 100,000 distinct CDR3 sequences, 36% being singletons. Input material: naive CD8+ T cells from blood, with Jurkat cell RNA spiked in. Subset in this sample: FACS-sorted CD8+CD4-CCR7+CD45RA+ naive T cells. The receptors shown here come from a human donor in good health. Some libraries in this study had Jurkat cell RNA spiked in.

This clonotype was seen only a few times. The chain uses TRBV12-3 or TRBV12-4 and TRBJ2-2, with TRBD2 matching 8 bases. The V and J ends lost 7 bases and 9 bases, in that order; junction bases with no gene match: 10. The CDR3 spans 14 residues. CDR3 DNA: TGTGCCAGCATTTCAAGCGGGAGAGACAGGGAGCTGTTTTTT. Protein sequence: CASISSGRDRELFF.

This clonotype has at least ten counts. CDR3 region: CASSLGGAEQYF. Written as DNA, the CDR3 is TGTGCCAGCAGCTTAGGGGGAGCCGAGCAGTACTTC. V usage is TRBV5-6 and J usage is TRBJ2-7, with D perhaps matching TRBD1 (6 bases). Trimming stripped 2 bases from V and 6 bases from J, with 9 bases between. The CDR3 has 12 residues. The germline V gene encodes CDR1 SGHDT and CDR2 YYEEEE.

The CDR3 reads CSAGENGLARETQYF. CDR3 nucleotide sequence: TGCAGTGCTGGGGAAAACGGACTAGCCCGAGAGACCCAGTACTTC. The chain joins TRBV20-1 to TRBJ2-5, with 8 bases aligning to TRBD2. Trimming removed 5 bases from V and 4 bases from J; junction bases left unmatched: 12. The CDR3 totals 15 residues. CDR1 DFQATT and CDR2 SNEGSKA come from the germline V gene (reference sequence).